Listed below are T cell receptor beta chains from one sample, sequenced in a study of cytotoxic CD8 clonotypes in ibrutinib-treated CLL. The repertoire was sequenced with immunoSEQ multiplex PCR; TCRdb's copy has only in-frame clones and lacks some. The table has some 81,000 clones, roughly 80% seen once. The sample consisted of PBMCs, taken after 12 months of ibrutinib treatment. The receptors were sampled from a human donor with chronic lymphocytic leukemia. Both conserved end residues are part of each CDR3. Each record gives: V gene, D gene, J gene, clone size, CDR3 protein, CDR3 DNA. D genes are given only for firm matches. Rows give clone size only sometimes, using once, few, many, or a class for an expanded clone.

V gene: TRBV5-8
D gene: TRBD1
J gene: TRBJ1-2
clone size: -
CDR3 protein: CASSWTGVPGYTF
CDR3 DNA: TGTGCCAGCAGCTGGACAGGGGTCCCTGGCTACACCTTC

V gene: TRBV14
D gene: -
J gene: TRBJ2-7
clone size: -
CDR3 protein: CASSQVPGGSYEQYF
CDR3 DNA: TGTGCCAGCAGCCAGGTTCCGGGCGGCTCCTACGAGCAGTACTTC

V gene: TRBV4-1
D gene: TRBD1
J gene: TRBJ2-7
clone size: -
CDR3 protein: CASSQDGLWGQSSYEQYF
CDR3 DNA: TGCGCCAGCAGCCAAGACGGTCTTTGGGGACAGAGTTCCTACGAGCAGTACTTC

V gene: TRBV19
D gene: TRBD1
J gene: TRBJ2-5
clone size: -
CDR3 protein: CASGGQGEETQYF
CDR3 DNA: TGTGCCAGTGGGGGACAGGGGGAAGAGACCCAGTACTTC

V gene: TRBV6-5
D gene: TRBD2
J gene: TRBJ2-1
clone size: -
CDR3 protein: CATLRGGGSYNEQFF
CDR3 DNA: TGTGCCACCCTCCGCGGGGGGGGTTCCTACAATGAGCAGTTCTTC

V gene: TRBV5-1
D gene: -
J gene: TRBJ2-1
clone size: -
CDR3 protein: CASSQSGTQASEQFF
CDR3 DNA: TGCGCCAGCAGCCAGTCCGGGACTCAGGCCAGTGAGCAGTTCTTC

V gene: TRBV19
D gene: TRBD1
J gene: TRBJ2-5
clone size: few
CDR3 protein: CASSTGGQETQYF
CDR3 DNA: TGTGCCAGTAGTACAGGGGGTCAAGAGACCCAGTACTTC

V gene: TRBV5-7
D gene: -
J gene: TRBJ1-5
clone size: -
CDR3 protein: CASSGGNQPQHF
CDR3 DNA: TGTGCCAGCAGCGGGGGTAATCAGCCCCAGCATTTT

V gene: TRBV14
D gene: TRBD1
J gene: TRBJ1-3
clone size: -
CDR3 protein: CASSQNPGTGASSGNTIYF
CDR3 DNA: TGTGCCAGCAGCCAAAATCCCGGGACAGGGGCGTCCTCTGGAAACACCATATATTTT

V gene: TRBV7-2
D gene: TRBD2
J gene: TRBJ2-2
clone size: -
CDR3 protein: CASSGGLAAVNTGELFF
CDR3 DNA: TGTGCCAGCAGCGGTGGACTAGCGGCCGTGAACACCGGGGAGCTGTTTTTT

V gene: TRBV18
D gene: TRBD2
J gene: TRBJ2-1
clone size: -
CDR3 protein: CASSPGRGATDEQFF
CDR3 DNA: TGTGCCAGCTCACCCGGGCGGGGGGCGACCGATGAGCAGTTCTTC

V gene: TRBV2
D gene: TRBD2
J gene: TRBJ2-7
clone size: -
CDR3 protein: CASSEAGLVGEQYF
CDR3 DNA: TGTGCCAGCAGTGAAGCGGGACTAGTCGGCGAGCAGTACTTC

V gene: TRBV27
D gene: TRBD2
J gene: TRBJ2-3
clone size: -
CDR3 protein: CASSPGTSGTAQYF
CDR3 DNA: TGTGCCAGCAGCCCCGGGACTAGCGGGACGGCGCAGTATTTT

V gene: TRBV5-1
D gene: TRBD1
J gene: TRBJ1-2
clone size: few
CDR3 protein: CASSTGQGAGYGYTF
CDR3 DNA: TGCGCCAGCAGCACCGGACAGGGGGCTGGCTATGGCTACACCTTC

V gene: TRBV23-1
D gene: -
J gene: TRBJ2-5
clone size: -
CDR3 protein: CASSQWLAKQETQYF
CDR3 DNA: TGCGCCAGCAGTCAATGGCTAGCGAAACAAGAGACCCAGTACTTC

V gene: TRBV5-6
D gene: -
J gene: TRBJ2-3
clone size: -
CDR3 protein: CASSPKSTDTQYF
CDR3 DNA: TGTGCCAGCAGCCCAAAAAGCACAGATACGCAGTATTTT

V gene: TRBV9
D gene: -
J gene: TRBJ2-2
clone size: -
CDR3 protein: CASSPGTANTGELFF
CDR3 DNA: TGTGCCAGCAGCCCCGGGACGGCAAACACCGGGGAGCTGTTTTTT

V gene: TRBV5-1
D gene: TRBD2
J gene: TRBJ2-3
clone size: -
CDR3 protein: CASSLWASGSGGASTDTQYF
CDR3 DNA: TGCGCCAGCAGCTTGTGGGCTAGCGGGAGTGGGGGTGCTAGCACAGATACGCAGTATTTT

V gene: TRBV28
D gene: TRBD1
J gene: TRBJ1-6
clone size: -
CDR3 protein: CASTSGQGSSPLHF
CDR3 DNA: TGTGCCAGCACCTCAGGACAGGGGAGCTCACCCCTCCACTTT

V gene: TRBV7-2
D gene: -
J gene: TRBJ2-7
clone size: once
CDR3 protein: CASSPPGGEQYF
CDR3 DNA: TGTGCCAGCAGCCCCCCAGGTGGCGAGCAGTACTTC

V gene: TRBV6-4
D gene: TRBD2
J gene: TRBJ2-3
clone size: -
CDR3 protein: CASSEVAGADTQYF
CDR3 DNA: TGTGCCAGCAGTGAAGTAGCGGGCGCAGATACGCAGTATTTT

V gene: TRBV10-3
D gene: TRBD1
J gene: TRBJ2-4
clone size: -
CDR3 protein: CAIGGGQQGDIQYF
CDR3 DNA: TGTGCCATTGGTGGGGGCCAACAGGGGGACATTCAGTACTTC

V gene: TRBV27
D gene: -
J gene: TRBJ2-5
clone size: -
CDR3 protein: CASSLQGPPPSETQYF
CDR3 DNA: TGTGCCAGCAGTTTACAGGGTCCACCCCCGTCAGAGACCCAGTACTTC

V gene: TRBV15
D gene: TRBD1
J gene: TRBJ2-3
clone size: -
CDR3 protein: CATSGSRDRVLRDTQYF
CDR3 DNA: TGTGCCACCAGCGGATCGCGGGACAGGGTACTAAGAGATACGCAGTATTTT

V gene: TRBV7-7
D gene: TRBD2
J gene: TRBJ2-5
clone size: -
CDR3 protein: CASSLWASGGPETQYF
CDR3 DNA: TGTGCTAGCAGCTTATGGGCTAGCGGGGGGCCCGAGACCCAGTACTTC

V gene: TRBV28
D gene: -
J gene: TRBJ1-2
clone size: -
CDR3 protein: CASSSPGGPPNYGYTF
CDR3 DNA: TGTGCCAGCAGTTCCCCGGGGGGGCCCCCTAACTATGGCTACACCTTC

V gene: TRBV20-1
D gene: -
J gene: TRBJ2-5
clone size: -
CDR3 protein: CSALGQETQYF
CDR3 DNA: TGCAGCGCCCTAGGTCAAGAGACCCAGTACTTC

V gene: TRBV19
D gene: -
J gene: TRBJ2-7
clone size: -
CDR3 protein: CASSKRLQSGGAYEQYF
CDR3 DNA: TGTGCCAGTAGTAAACGACTACAAAGCGGTGGAGCCTACGAGCAGTACTTC

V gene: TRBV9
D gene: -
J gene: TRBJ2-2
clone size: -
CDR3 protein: CASSVGRGTGASTGELFF
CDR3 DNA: TGTGCCAGCAGCGTAGGGAGGGGAACAGGGGCAAGCACCGGGGAGCTGTTTTTT

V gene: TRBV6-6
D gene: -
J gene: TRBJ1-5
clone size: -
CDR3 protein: CASGQNQPQHF
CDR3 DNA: TGTGCCAGTGGCCAAAATCAGCCCCAGCATTTT

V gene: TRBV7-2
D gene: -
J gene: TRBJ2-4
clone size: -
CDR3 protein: CASSLGAALDKNIQYF
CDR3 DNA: TGTGCCAGCAGCCTTGGGGCGGCACTCGACAAAAACATTCAGTACTTC

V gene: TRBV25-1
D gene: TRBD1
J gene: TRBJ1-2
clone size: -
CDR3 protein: CASTPGTGGGYTF
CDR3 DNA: TGTGCCAGCACCCCCGGGACAGGGGGTGGCTACACCTTC

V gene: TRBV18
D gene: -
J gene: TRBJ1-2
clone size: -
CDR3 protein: CASSPTLGGYTF
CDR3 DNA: TGTGCCAGCTCACCAACGTTAGGAGGCTACACCTTC

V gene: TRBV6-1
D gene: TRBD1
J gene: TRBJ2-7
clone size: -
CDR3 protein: CASSEWGTGGYEQYF
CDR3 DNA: TGTGCCAGCAGTGAATGGGGGACAGGGGGCTATGAGCAGTACTTC

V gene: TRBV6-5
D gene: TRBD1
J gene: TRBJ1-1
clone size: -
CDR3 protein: CASSYDRDTEAFF
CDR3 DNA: TGTGCCAGCAGTTACGACAGGGACACTGAAGCTTTCTTT

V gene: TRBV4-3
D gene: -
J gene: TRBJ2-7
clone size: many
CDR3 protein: CASSQRTQRSVYEQYF
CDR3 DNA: TGCGCCAGCAGCCAAAGGACCCAGCGGAGCGTCTACGAGCAGTACTTC

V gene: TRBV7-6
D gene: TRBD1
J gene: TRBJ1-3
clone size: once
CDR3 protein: CASSPTDRAGNTIYF
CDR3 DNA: TGTGCCAGCAGCCCCACAGACAGGGCCGGAAACACCATATATTTT

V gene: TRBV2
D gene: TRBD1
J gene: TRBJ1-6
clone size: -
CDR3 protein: CASTTGLDYNSPLHF
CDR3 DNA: TGTGCCAGCACGACAGGGTTGGACTATAATTCACCCCTCCACTTT

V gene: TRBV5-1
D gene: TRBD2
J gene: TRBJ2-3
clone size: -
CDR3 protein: CASSWGGLTDTQYF
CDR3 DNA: TGCGCCAGCAGCTGGGGGGGACTCACAGATACGCAGTATTTT

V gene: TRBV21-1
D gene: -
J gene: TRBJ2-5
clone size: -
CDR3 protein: CASSKVPGQGSGETQYF
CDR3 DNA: TGTGCCAGCAGCAAAGTCCCGGGACAGGGGTCCGGGGAGACCCAGTACTTC

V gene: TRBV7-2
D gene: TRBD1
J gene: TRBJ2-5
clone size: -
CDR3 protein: CASSLVGTGGQTQYF
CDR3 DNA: TGTGCCAGCAGCTTAGTGGGCACAGGGGGCCAGACCCAGTACTTC

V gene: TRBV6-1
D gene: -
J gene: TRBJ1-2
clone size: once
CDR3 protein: CASSEAAAQSYGYTF
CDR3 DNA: TGTGCCAGCAGTGAAGCGGCGGCGCAGAGCTATGGCTACACCTTC

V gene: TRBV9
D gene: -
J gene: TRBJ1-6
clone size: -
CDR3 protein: CASSVGPLQSYSPLHF
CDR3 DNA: TGTGCCAGCAGCGTAGGGCCTCTCCAGAGTTATTCACCCCTCCACTTT

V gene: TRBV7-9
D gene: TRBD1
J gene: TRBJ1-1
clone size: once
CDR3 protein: CASSLVGQGMNTEAFF
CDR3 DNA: TGTGCCAGCAGCTTAGTGGGACAGGGGATGAACACTGAAGCTTTCTTT

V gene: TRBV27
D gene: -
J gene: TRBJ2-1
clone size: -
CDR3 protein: CASSFEAGLYNEQFF
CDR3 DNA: TGTGCCAGCAGTTTTGAGGCAGGGCTCTACAATGAGCAGTTCTTC

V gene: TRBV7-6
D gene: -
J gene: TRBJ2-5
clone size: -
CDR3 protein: CASSFQLQETQYF
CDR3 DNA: TGTGCCAGCAGCTTCCAGCTACAAGAGACCCAGTACTTC

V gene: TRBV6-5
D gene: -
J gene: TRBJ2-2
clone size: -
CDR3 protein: CASSPPGYWAGELFF
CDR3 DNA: TGTGCCAGCAGTCCTCCAGGGTACTGGGCCGGGGAGCTGTTTTTT

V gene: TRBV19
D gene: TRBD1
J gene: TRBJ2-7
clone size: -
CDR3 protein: CASRVQGAYEQYF
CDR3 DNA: TGTGCCAGTAGGGTACAGGGGGCCTACGAGCAGTACTTC

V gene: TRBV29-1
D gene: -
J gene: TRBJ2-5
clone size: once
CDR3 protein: CSVLSSGGRTQYF
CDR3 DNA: TGCAGCGTCCTTAGTTCTGGAGGACGGACCCAGTACTTC

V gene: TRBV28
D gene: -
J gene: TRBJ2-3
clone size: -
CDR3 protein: CASTDSSGGFGVDHTQYF
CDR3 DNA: TGTGCCAGCACCGACTCGTCCGGGGGTTTTGGGGTTGATCATACGCAGTATTTT